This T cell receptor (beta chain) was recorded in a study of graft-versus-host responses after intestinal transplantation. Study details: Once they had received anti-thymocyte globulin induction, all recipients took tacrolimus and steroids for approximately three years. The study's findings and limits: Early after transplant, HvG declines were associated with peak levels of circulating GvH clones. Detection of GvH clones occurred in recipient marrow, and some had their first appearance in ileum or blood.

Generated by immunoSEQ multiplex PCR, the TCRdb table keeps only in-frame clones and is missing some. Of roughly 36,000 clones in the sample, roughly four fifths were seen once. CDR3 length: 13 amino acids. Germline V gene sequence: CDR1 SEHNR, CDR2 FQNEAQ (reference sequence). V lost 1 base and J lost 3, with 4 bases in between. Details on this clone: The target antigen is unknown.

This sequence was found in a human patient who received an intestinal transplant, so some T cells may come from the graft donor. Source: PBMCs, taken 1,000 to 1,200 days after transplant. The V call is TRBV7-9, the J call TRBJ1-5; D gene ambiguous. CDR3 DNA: TGTGCCAGCAGCTTAGAGTCCAATCAGCCCCAGCATTTT. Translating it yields CASSLESNQPQHF.